Listed below are T cell receptor beta chains from one sample, sequenced in a study of blood T cell repertoires in COVID-19. This table comes from immunoSEQ multiplex PCR, and its TCRdb copy is limited to in-frame clones, with some not included. Altogether 110,000 to 150,000 clones are present, roughly 86% being singletons, with the ten largest covering around 8.4%. The sample comprised peripheral blood. These receptors all come from a woman in her fifties or sixties with acute or convalescent COVID-19. CDR3s include the opening cysteine and the closing phenylalanine or tryptophan. The D gene is left open where the match is weak. Clone size is not always given. Where it is, it says once, few, many or a class for expanded clones.

d_gene	abundance	v_gene	j_gene	CDR3aa	CDR3nt
NA	NA	TRBV24-1	TRBJ1-4	CATSDRGTNEKLFF	TGTGCCACCAGTGACAGGGGAACTAATGAAAAACTGTTTTTT
TRBD1	NA	TRBV7-2	TRBJ1-5	CASSPTQGSWGGNQPQHF	TGTGCCAGCAGCCCTACACAGGGGTCGTGGGGTGGCAATCAGCCCCAGCATTTT
NA	NA	TRBV4-1	TRBJ2-5	CASRIQGQETQYF	TGCGCCAGCAGAATCCAGGGACAAGAGACCCAGTACTTC
NA	NA	TRBV19	TRBJ1-2	CASSIDAGSYGYTF	TGTGCCAGTAGTATAGACGCGGGGAGCTATGGCTACACCTTC
NA	NA	TRBV5-4	TRBJ2-1	CASSLGAGAGEQFF	TGTGCCAGCAGCTTGGGGGCTGGGGCAGGTGAGCAGTTCTTC
TRBD2	NA	TRBV20-1	TRBJ2-3	CSASRLAGTTSTDTQYF	TGCAGTGCTAGTCGACTAGCGGGGACTACTAGCACAGATACGCAGTATTTT
NA	NA	TRBV5-6	TRBJ1-2	CASTLGGRGGYTF	TGTGCCAGCACCCTGGGAGGGCGAGGCGGCTACACCTTC
NA	once	TRBV6-5	TRBJ1-2	CASSRDTVVTGGYTF	TGTGCCAGCAGCCGGGACACCGTTGTGACTGGGGGCTACACCTTC
TRBD1	NA	TRBV6-1	TRBJ2-7	CASSEDPRRGGWGHEQYF	TGTGCCAGCAGTGAAGATCCGCGGAGAGGGGGCTGGGGGCACGAGCAGTACTTC
NA	NA	TRBV6-5	TRBJ2-7	CASSRGSYEQYF	TGTGCCAGCAGTCGGGGATCCTACGAGCAGTACTTC
NA	once	TRBV29-1	TRBJ2-1	CSVEDSSYNEQFF	TGCAGCGTTGAAGACAGCTCCTACAATGAGCAGTTCTTC
TRBD1	NA	TRBV7-2	TRBJ1-1	CASSRDRPEAFF	TGTGCCAGCAGCCGGGACAGACCTGAAGCTTTCTTT
NA	NA	TRBV5-1	TRBJ1-5	CASSLDPGNNQPQHF	TGCGCCAGCAGCTTGGACCCAGGCAACAATCAGCCCCAGCATTTT
TRBD2	NA	TRBV6-4	TRBJ2-6	CASSERGGAGANVLTF	TGTGCCAGCAGCGAGAGGGGAGGGGCTGGGGCCAACGTCCTGACTTTC
NA	once	TRBV27	TRBJ1-1	CASSLGAGRWAEAFF	TGTGCCAGCAGTTTAGGGGCAGGGCGGTGGGCTGAAGCTTTCTTT
TRBD2	NA	TRBV4-2	TRBJ2-6	CASSHRTSGESFLSSGANVLTF	TGTGCCAGCAGCCACCGGACTAGCGGGGAGTCTTTTCTAAGCTCTGGGGCCAACGTCCTGACTTTC
NA	NA	TRBV4-3	TRBJ2-1	CASSQVRANEQFF	TGCGCCAGCAGCCAAGTTAGAGCGAATGAGCAGTTCTTC
NA	NA	TRBV27	TRBJ1-1	CASSLGQGGSTEAFF	TGTGCCAGCAGTTTAGGGCAGGGAGGGTCCACTGAAGCTTTCTTT
NA	few	TRBV5-1	TRBJ2-5	CATSGRREETQYF	TGCGCCACCTCAGGAAGAAGAGAAGAGACCCAGTACTTC
TRBD1	NA	TRBV28	TRBJ1-2	CASSLGGTVATDGYTF	TGTGCCAGCAGTTTAGGTGGGACAGTGGCAACGGATGGCTACACCTTC
NA	NA	TRBV30	TRBJ2-7	CAWSVRLDYEQYF	TGTGCCTGGAGTGTAAGACTAGACTACGAGCAGTACTTC
TRBD1	NA	TRBV5-1	TRBJ2-7	CASSLAPGQGSYEQYF	TGCGCCAGCAGCTTGGCACCGGGACAGGGCTCCTACGAGCAGTACTTC
NA	few	TRBV7-8	TRBJ2-3	CASSLEAQYF	TGTGCCAGCAGCCTGGAGGCGCAGTATTTT
NA	NA	TRBV28	TRBJ1-6	CASSPGTRTYNSPLHF	TGTGCCAGCAGTCCCGGGACACGCACCTATAATTCACCCCTCCACTTT
NA	once	TRBV5-1	TRBJ1-3	CASSSDSSSGNTIYF	TGCGCCAGCAGCTCGGACAGTAGCTCTGGAAACACCATATATTTT
NA	NA	TRBV28	TRBJ2-6	CASSLTGPGANVLTF	TGTGCCAGCAGTCTCACAGGGCCTGGGGCCAACGTCCTGACTTTC
NA	NA	TRBV7-9	TRBJ2-5	CASSPQRFREETQYF	TGTGCCAGCAGCCCACAAAGGTTCAGGGAAGAGACCCAGTACTTC
NA	NA	TRBV28	TRBJ1-2	CASKIDMRINYGYTF	TGTGCCAGCAAAATCGACATGCGCATCAACTATGGCTACACCTTC
TRBD1	NA	TRBV9	TRBJ2-7	CASSPEPGQETYEQYF	TGTGCCAGCAGTCCCGAACCGGGACAGGAGACCTACGAGCAGTACTTC
NA	NA	TRBV15	TRBJ1-1	CATSSRTGMGTEAFF	TGTGCCACCAGCAGCCGTACAGGGATGGGCACTGAAGCTTTCTTT
NA	NA	TRBV11-2	TRBJ2-2	CASSSTNTGELFF	TGTGCCAGCAGCTCCACTAACACCGGGGAGCTGTTTTTT
NA	NA	TRBV9	TRBJ1-5	CASSDGSRDQPQHF	TGTGCCAGCAGCGATGGATCCAGGGATCAGCCCCAGCATTTT
NA	NA	TRBV4-1	TRBJ1-5	CASSQETTEGIWPQHF	TGCGCCAGCAGCCAAGAAACCACAGAAGGAATTTGGCCCCAGCATTTT
TRBD2	NA	TRBV6-5	TRBJ2-2	CASRPSGGGELFF	TGTGCCAGCAGGCCCAGCGGGGGCGGGGAGCTGTTTTTT
NA	NA	TRBV19	TRBJ1-2	CASNQGRIALNYGYTF	TGTGCCAGTAATCAGGGGAGAATAGCCCTAAACTATGGCTACACCTTC
TRBD2	NA	TRBV19	TRBJ2-7	CASSPGTKRTSEQYF	TGTGCCAGTAGTCCCGGGACTAAAAGGACTTCCGAGCAGTACTTC
TRBD1	NA	TRBV19	TRBJ1-2	CASSPGTGAGYTF	TGTGCCAGTAGTCCCGGGACAGGGGCCGGCTACACCTTC
NA	NA	TRBV6-1	TRBJ2-1	CASSEGKSSYNEQFF	TGTGCCAGCAGTGAGGGCAAGAGCTCCTACAATGAGCAGTTCTTC
NA	NA	TRBV9	TRBJ2-3	CASSAHTDTQYF	TGTGCCAGCAGCGCCCACACAGATACGCAGTATTTT
NA	NA	TRBV28	TRBJ2-1	CASSPGASSSYNEQFF	TGTGCCAGCAGTCCCGGAGCGTCGAGCTCCTACAATGAGCAGTTCTTC